This T cell receptor (beta chain) was sequenced in a study of blood T cell repertoires in COVID-19. Study-wide context: Material from acute and convalescent COVID-19 was sourced from the United States, Italy and Spain. T cells, B-cell-depleted T cells, or PBMCs supplied cDNA or gDNA.

In the original analysis: Amplification with reference gene primers provided the estimates of nucleated cell counts. Produced via immunoSEQ multiplex PCR; TCRdb's table is partial and in-frame only. V, J and clone size reflect that table, while D and trimming were determined from the DNA. The data show approximately 120,000 clones, with 80% seen just once and approximately 4.2% held by the top ten. The V segment lost 9 bases and the J segment 3 bases; nucleotides outside the gene matches: 5. The CDR3 loop spans 13 amino acids. Germline lookup yields CDR1 LNHDA and CDR2 SQIVND (reference sequence). Sequenced input: peripheral blood. The sequence was obtained from a human donor in a cohort sampled during active or convalescent COVID-19. The chain couples TRBV19 to TRBJ1-2; 9 bases fit TRBD1. CDR3 in amino acids: CASSRTGDYGYTF. The CDR3 DNA reads as TGTGCCAGCTCTCGGACAGGGGACTATGGCTACACCTTC.